This TCR beta chain was sequenced for a study of beta chain features in type 1 diabetes. General observations from the study: Small HLA sub-analyses could not settle whether HLA shapes TCRB rearrangement. Naive, central memory and regulatory TCRB repertoires appeared more similar among patients than healthy donors.

This CDR3 is 12 amino acids long. Germline-derived CDR1 and CDR2 are SGHRS and YFSETQ. The V end lost 3 bases, the J end lost 6 bases, and 10 bases lay between the germline ends. Around 120 mL of blood, on average, came from one heparinised draw per donor. Post-sort purity exceeded 98% for all sorted populations. Expressed TCRB transcripts were sequenced, since all the RNA that had been isolated was reverse transcribed. The data were produced by immunoSEQ multiplex PCR, yet TCRdb's version contains in-frame clones alone and is incomplete. This table holds hundreds of thousands of clones, around a sixth found once. This clone was counted only a few times. The antigen remains undetermined.

The chain joins TRBV5-1 to TRBJ2-7; D uncertain. Sequenced input: naive CD4+ T cells from blood. This TCR was recovered from a man between 18 and 35 years old in good health. In nucleotides, the CDR3 is TGCGCCAGCAGCTATGGTGATAGCGAGCAGTACTTC. This codes for CASSYGDSEQYF.